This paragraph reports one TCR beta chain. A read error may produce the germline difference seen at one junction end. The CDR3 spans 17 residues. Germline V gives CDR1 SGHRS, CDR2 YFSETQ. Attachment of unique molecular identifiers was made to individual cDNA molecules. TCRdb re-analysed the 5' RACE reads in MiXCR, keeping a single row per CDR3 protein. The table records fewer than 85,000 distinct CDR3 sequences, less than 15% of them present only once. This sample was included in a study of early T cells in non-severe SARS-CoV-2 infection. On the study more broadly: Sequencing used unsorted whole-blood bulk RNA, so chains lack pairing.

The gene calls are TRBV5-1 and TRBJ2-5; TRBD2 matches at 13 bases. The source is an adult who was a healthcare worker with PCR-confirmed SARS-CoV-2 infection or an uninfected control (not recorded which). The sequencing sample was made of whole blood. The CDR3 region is CASSLARTSGGQGTQYF. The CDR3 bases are TGCGCCAGCAGCTTGGCGAGGACTAGCGGGGGACAAGGGACCCAGTACTTC.